The entry below gives a single T cell receptor (beta chain) sequence along with its context. This CDR3 spans 15 amino acids. Per the germline V gene, CDR1 is SGHVS and CDR2 is FQNEAQ. The V gene end was trimmed by 10 bases and the J gene end by 0 bases; junction bases not matched to a gene: 9. The data derive from a study of blood T cell repertoires in COVID-19. Study details: Acute and convalescent COVID-19 samples came from the United States, Italy and Spain.

TCRdb's table, derived via immunoSEQ multiplex PCR, lists solely in-frame clones and lacks some. The top ten clones hold around 5.1% of a sample with approximately 150,000 clones, approximately 90% of them seen once. This clonotype was obtained from a man between 18 and 29 years old with COVID-19, enrolled during active disease. Sequencing was performed on peripheral blood. The chain couples TRBV7-8 to TRBJ2-1; 7 nucleotides match TRBD2. The CDR3 region is CATQAGASSYNEQFF. In DNA form, the CDR3 reads TGTGCCACCCAGGCGGGAGCGAGCTCCTACAATGAGCAGTTCTTC.